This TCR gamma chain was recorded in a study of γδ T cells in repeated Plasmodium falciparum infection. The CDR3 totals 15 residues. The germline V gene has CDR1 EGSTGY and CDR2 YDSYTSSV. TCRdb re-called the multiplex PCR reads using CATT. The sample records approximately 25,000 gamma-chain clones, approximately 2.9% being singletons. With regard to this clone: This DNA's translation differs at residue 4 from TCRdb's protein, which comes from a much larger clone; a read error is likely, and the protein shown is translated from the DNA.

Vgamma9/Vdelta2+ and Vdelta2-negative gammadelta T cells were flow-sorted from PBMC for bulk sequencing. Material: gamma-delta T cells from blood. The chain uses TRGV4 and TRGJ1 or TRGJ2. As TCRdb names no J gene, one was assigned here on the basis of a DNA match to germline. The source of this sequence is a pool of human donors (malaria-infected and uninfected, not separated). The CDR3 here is CATRDGIPHYYKKLF. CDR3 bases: TGTGCCACCAGGGATGGTATTCCCCATTATTATAAGAAACTCTTT.